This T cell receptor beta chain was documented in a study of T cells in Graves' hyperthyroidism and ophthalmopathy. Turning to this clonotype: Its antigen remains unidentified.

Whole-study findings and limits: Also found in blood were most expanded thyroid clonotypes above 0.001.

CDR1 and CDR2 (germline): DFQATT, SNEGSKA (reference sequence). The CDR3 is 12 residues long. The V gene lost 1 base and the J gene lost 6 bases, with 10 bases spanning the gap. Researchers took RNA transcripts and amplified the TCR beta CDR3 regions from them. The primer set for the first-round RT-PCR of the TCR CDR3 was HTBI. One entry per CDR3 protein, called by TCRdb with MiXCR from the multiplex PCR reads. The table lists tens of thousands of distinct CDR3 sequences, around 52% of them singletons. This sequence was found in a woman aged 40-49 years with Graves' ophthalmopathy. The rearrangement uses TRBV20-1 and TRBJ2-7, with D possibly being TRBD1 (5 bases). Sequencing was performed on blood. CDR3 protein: CSARAGRREQYF. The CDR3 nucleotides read TGCAGTGCTAGAGCAGGGCGGCGCGAGCAGTACTTC.